The 25 T cell receptor beta chains in this list originate from one sample, sequenced in a study of brain T cells in children with intractable seizures. Profiled with immunoSEQ multiplex PCR; TCRdb holds only in-frame clones, not every one. The sample lists roughly 110,000 clones, 85% to 95% occurring once. The sequencing here drew on peripheral blood, taken at surgery. The source is a boy in the first two years of life with hemimegalencephaly and intractable seizures.

The chain couples TRBV5-4 to TRBJ2-1; 11 bases align to TRBD2. V gave up 0 bases and J gave up 3 bases; unmatched junction bases: 2. Per germline, CDR1 SGHNT and CDR2 YYREEE (reference sequence). This CDR3 has 16 residues. The CDR3 region is CASSLGGTSGYNEQFF. The CDR3 bases are TGTGCCAGCAGCTTGGGGGGGACTAGCGGCTACAATGAGCAGTTCTTC.

This chain uses TRBV6-2 or TRBV6-3 with TRBJ1-1, with D perhaps TRBD1 (6 bases). Germline CDR1 MNHEY, CDR2 SVGEGT. V shed 2 bases and J shed 5 bases, with 12 bases lying between them. The CDR3 length is 14 residues. The CDR3 DNA follows: TGTGCCAGCAGTTACCTACCAGGGGTTACTGAAGCTTTCTTT. It specifies CASSYLPGVTEAFF.

The V gene is TRBV10-3, the J gene TRBJ2-7, with 10 bases fitting TRBD2. CDR3 length: 17 residues. Trimming removed 10 bases from V and 5 bases from J; junction bases left unmatched: 20. Per germline, CDR1 ENHRY and CDR2 SYGVKD. CDR3: CATSNSPLAGAQHEQYF. CDR3 coding DNA: TGTGCCACCTCAAACTCGCCTCTAGCGGGAGCACAACACGAGCAGTACTTC.

The CDR3 DNA sequence: TGTGCCACCAGTGGAGGAGCCACAGATACGCAGTATTTT. Translating gives CATSGGATDTQYF. The chain links TRBV24-1 to TRBJ2-3; D not certain. Germline V CDR1 and CDR2: KGHDR, SFDVKD. The CDR3 spans 13 residues. V was pared by 5 bases and J by 2 bases, with 7 bases between.

The CDR3 nucleotides read TGTGCCAGCAAATTCGTTTTAGAGGTTGTGCAGTACTTC. Amino acids: CASKFVLEVVQYF. The chain recombines TRBV2 with TRBJ2-7; D uncertain. The V end lost 7 bases, the J end lost 9 bases, and 19 bases lay between the germline ends. The germline gives CDR1 SNHLY, CDR2 FYNNEI. This CDR3 comprises 13 residues.

The chain joins TRBV30 to TRBJ2-7; 10 bases fit TRBD1. V shed 5 bases, J shed 3 bases, and the junction held 4 bases outside the gene matches. The CDR3 spans 13 residues. The germline V gene encodes CDR1 GTSNPN and CDR2 SVGIG (reference sequence). CDR3 DNA: TGTGCCTGGGCCCGGGACAGGGGCTACGAGCAGTACTTC. Protein: CAWARDRGYEQYF.

The chain recombines TRBV5-6 with TRBJ2-7; D perhaps matches TRBD1 (6 bases). Germline CDR1 reads SGHDT; CDR2 reads YYEEEE. Trimming took off 4 bases at V and 3 bases at J, with 8 bases between the two ends. The CDR3 totals 12 residues. This CDR3 is CASSMTGYEQYF. CDR3 nucleotide sequence: TGTGCCAGCAGCATGACAGGCTACGAGCAGTACTTC.

This rearrangement joins TRBV14 to TRBJ2-4; D is ambiguous. Germline values: CDR1 SGHDN, CDR2 FVKESK. Deletions cut 1 base from V and 6 bases from J, with 10 bases between. There are 14 residues in the CDR3. The CDR3 reads CASSQVRLSNIQYF. The CDR3 DNA sequence: TGTGCCAGCAGCCAAGTTCGACTTTCAAACATTCAGTACTTC.

The chain couples TRBV5-4 to TRBJ2-5; 9 nucleotides line up with TRBD1. V shed 4 bases and J 5 bases; nucleotides not matched to a gene: 6. CDR1 is SGHNT and CDR2 is YYREEE in the germline V gene (reference sequence). The CDR3 spans 14 residues. The CDR3 sequence: CASSGGQGWETQYF. The CDR3 DNA reads TGTGCCAGCAGCGGTGGACAGGGGTGGGAGACCCAGTACTTC. The full variable domain, in which reference TRBV5-4 and TRBJ2-5 provide the parts outside the CDR3, is ETGVTQSPTHLIKTRGQQVTLRCSSQSGHNTVSWYQQALGQGPQFIFQYYREEENGRGNFPPRFSGLQFPNYSSELNVNALELDDSALYLCASSGGQGWETQYFGPGTRLLVL.

The chain couples TRBV5-6 to TRBJ2-2, with D perhaps matching TRBD1 (5 bases). V lost 0 bases and J 4 bases, leaving 13 bases between the germline ends. This CDR3 is 16 amino acids long. Germline lookup yields CDR1 SGHDT and CDR2 YYEEEE. The CDR3 spells CASSLVTARATGELFF. The CDR3 nucleotides read TGTGCCAGCAGCTTGGTTACAGCCAGGGCCACCGGGGAGCTGTTTTTT.

This rearrangement joins TRBV19 to TRBJ2-5; tentative D call: TRBD2 (5 bases). This CDR3 region has 12 residues. Trimming cost V 3 bases and J 4 bases, with 6 bases left between them. Looked up from germline, CDR1 is LNHDA and CDR2 is SQIVND (reference sequence). CDR3 region: CASSIEGETQYF. DNA for the CDR3: TGTGCCAGTAGTATTGAGGGAGAGACCCAGTACTTC. Full variable domain (outside the CDR3, taken from reference TRBV19 and TRBJ2-5): DGGITQSPKYLFRKEGQNVTLSCEQNLNHDAMYWYRQDPGQGLRLIYYSQIVNDFQKGDIAEGYSVSREKKESFPLTVTSAQKNPTAFYLCASSIEGETQYFGPGTRLLVL.

The chain links TRBV18 to TRBJ2-5; D is tentatively TRBD1 or TRBD2 (5 bases each). The CDR3 is made up of 16 amino acids. V dropped 3 bases and J dropped 2 bases, with 16 bases sitting between them. Germline-derived CDR1 and CDR2 are KGHSH and LQKENI. The CDR3 loop is CASSPIPGRLQETQYF. In DNA, the CDR3 is TGTGCCAGCTCACCCATCCCGGGACGGCTACAAGAGACCCAGTACTTC.

The V gene is TRBV5-1, the J gene TRBJ2-7; TRBD2 aligns across 9 bases. The V and J ends lost 4 bases and 0 bases, in that order; junction bases with no gene match: 2. This CDR3 is built from 14 residues. CDR1 is SGHRS, CDR2 YFSETQ, per germline. The CDR3 here is CASSRSGGSYEQYF. CDR3 nucleotides: TGCGCCAGCAGCCGTAGCGGGGGCTCCTACGAGCAGTACTTC.

This clone was detected once. The chain couples TRBV5-1 to TRBJ2-3; D might be TRBD1 (5 bases). The germline gives CDR1 SGHRS, CDR2 YFSETQ. Trimming stripped 3 bases from V and 6 bases from J, with 5 bases between. The CDR3 contains 11 residues. Here the CDR3 reads CASSYRDTQYF. In DNA form, the CDR3 reads TGCGCCAGCAGCTACAGGGATACGCAGTATTTT.

This sequence joins TRBV9 and TRBJ2-7, with D perhaps assigned TRBD1 or TRBD2 (5 bases each). The germline V gene encodes CDR1 SGDLS and CDR2 YYNGEE. Trimming took off 3 bases at V and 3 bases at J, with 13 bases between the two ends. The CDR3 is 14 amino acids. This CDR3 is CASSEYGGFYEQYF. CDR3 bases: TGTGCCAGCAGCGAGTATGGGGGATTCTACGAGCAGTACTTC.

The V gene is TRBV4-2, the J gene TRBJ2-2; TRBD2 matches 10 bases. The CDR3 extends over 17 amino acids. With V trimmed by 0 bases and J by 5 bases, 6 bases remained unmatched. The germline V gene encodes CDR1 LGHNA and CDR2 YNFKEQ. DNA of the CDR3: TGTGCCAGCAGCCAAGAGAGCGGGAGGGAAACAACCGGGGAGCTGTTTTTT. Its translation: CASSQESGRETTGELFF.

The J gene is TRBJ1-5, the V gene TRBV28; 7 positions agree with TRBD1. This CDR3 comprises 14 residues. J was trimmed by 6 bases and V by 8 bases; bases with no gene match: 10. CDR1 is MDHEN and CDR2 is SYDVKM in the germline V gene. The CDR3 region has the DNA TGTGCCAGCTGCCCCCCCCAGGGGGTTCAGCCCCAGCATTTT. Amino acids: CASCPPQGVQPQHF.

This chain joins TRBV29-1 and TRBJ2-2; TRBD2 matches 16 bases. This CDR3 region has 18 residues. Germline loops: CDR1 SQVTM, CDR2 ANQGSEA. Trimming took 1 base from V and 4 from J; bases not matched to a gene: 6. The CDR3: CSVEVGTSGRVSTGELFF. CDR3 sequence (DNA): TGCAGCGTTGAAGTCGGGACTAGCGGGAGGGTGAGCACCGGGGAGCTGTTTTTT.

This clone appeared a single time. The CDR3 reads CSARDHYEQYF. CDR3 coding DNA: TGCAGTGCTAGAGATCACTACGAGCAGTACTTC. The chain carries TRBV20-1 and TRBJ2-7; D unclear. The CDR3 length is 11 residues. V lost 0 bases, J lost 3 bases, and 3 bases lay in between. CDR1 and CDR2 (germline): DFQATT, SNEGSKA (reference sequence).

In its sample, this clone was seen once. The chain links TRBV11-3 to TRBJ2-6; D is unclear. CDR3 length: 15 amino acids. The V gene's germline CDR1 is SGHNT and CDR2 YENEEA. V was cut by 5 bases and J by 3 bases, with 11 bases left in between. CDR3 loop: CASSPRVVGANVLTF. CDR3 DNA: TGTGCCAGCAGCCCCCGAGTTGTTGGGGCCAACGTCCTGACTTTC.

The chain is built from TRBV7-3 and TRBJ2-7; D is unclear. This CDR3 comprises 13 residues. The ends were cut back, 1 base at V and 2 bases at J, with 6 bases in the middle. Germline CDR1 is SGHTA and CDR2 is FQGTGA. CDR3 residues: CASSLKGPYEQYF. DNA for the CDR3: TGTGCCAGCAGCTTAAAGGGCCCCTACGAGCAGTACTTC.

The V call is TRBV5-4, the J call TRBJ2-5; D is perhaps TRBD1 or TRBD2 (5 bases each). The CDR3 loop spans 14 amino acids. Between the trimmed V and J ends, which lost 9 bases and 1 base, there was a span of 16 bases. Germline lookup yields CDR1 SGHNT and CDR2 YYREEE (reference sequence). The CDR3 spells CATKARGGQETQYF. The CDR3 DNA follows: TGTGCCACCAAGGCCCGGGGCGGCCAAGAGACCCAGTACTTC.

The rearrangement uses TRBV27 and TRBJ2-1, with a possible D match to TRBD1 (6 bases). Germline CDR1 is MNHEY and CDR2 is SMNVEV (reference sequence). Trimming cost V 5 bases and J 2 bases, with 13 bases left between them. CDR3 length: 15 residues. CDR3 in amino acids: CASSVRDKPYNEQFF. CDR3 DNA sequence: TGTGCCAGCAGTGTCCGGGACAAGCCCTACAATGAGCAGTTCTTC.

This sequence joins TRBV7-9 and TRBJ2-2, with D hard to call. V lost 9 bases to trimming and J lost 2 bases, with 10 bases between them. The CDR3 spans 13 residues. The V gene's germline CDR1 is SEHNR and CDR2 FQNEAQ (reference sequence). The CDR3 nucleotides are TGTGCCAGAGACGACCTCAACACCGGGGAGCTGTTTTTT. Amino acid sequence: CARDDLNTGELFF.

The J gene is TRBJ2-7, the V gene TRBV30; 8 bases align to TRBD1. With 4 bases clipped from V and 7 bases from J, the junction kept 6 bases outside the gene matches. This CDR3 contains 12 residues. Germline loops: CDR1 GTSNPN, CDR2 SVGIG (reference sequence). CDR3 sequence (DNA): TGTGCCTGGATCCAGGGGGCTGGGGAGCAGTACTTC. Amino acids: CAWIQGAGEQYF.